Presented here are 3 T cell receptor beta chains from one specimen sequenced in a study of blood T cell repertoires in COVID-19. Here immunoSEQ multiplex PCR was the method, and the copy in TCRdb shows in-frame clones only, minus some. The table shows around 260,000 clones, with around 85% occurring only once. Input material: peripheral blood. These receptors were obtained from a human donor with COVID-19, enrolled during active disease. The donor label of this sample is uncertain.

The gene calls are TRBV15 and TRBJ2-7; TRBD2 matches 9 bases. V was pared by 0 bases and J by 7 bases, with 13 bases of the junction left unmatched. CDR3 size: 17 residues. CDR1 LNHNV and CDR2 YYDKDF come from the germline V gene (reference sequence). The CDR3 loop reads CATSRDRGLAGVGEQYF. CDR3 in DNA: TGTGCCACCAGCAGAGATCGGGGCTTAGCGGGAGTTGGGGAGCAGTACTTC.

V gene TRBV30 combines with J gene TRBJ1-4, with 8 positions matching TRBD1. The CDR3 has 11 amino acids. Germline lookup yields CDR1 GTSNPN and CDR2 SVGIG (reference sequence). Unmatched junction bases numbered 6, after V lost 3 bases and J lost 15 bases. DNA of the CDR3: TGTGCCTGGAGCGGGGACAGGTTGGTGTTTTTT. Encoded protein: CAWSGDRLVFF.

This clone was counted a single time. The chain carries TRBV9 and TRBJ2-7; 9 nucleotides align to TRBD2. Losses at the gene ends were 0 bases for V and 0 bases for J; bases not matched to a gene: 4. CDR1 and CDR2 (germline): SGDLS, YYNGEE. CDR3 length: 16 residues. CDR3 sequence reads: CASSVGTSADSYEQYF. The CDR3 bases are TGTGCCAGCAGCGTAGGGACTAGCGCAGACTCCTACGAGCAGTACTTC.